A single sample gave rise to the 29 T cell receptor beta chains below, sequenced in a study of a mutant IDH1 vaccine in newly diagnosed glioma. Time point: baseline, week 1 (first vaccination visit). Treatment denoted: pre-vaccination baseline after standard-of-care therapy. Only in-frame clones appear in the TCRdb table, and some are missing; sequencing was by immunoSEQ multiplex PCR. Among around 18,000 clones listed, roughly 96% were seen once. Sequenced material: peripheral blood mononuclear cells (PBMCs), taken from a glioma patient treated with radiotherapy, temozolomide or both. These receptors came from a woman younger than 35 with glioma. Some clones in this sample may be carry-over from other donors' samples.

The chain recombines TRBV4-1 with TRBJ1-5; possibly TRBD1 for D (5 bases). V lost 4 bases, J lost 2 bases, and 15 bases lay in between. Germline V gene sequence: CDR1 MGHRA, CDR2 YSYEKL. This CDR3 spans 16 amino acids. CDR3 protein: CASSPFIAGGNQPQHF. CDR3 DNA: TGCGCCAGCAGCCCGTTTATCGCGGGGGGCAATCAGCCCCAGCATTTT.

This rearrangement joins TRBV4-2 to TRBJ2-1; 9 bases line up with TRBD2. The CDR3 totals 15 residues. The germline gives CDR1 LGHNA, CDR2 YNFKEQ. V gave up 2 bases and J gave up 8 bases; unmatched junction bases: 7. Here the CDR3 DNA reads TGTGCCAGCAGCCAACCAGGACTAGCGATCGATGAGCAGTTCTTC. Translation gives CASSQPGLAIDEQFF.

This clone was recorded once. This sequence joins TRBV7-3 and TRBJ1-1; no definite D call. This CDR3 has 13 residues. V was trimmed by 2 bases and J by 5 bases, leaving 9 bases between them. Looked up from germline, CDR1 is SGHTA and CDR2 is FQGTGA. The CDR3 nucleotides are TGTGCCAGCAGCTTAGACGGAGGTACTGAAGCTTTCTTT. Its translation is CASSLDGGTEAFF.

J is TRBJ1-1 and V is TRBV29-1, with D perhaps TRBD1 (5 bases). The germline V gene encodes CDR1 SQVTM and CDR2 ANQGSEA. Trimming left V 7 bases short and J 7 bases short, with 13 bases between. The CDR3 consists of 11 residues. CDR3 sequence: CSGRGHLEAFF. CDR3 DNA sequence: TGCAGCGGACGTGGACACCTTGAAGCTTTCTTT.

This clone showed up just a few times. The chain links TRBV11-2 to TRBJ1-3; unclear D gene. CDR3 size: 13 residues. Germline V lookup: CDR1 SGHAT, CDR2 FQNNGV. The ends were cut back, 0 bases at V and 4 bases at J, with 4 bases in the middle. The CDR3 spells CASSLESGNTIYF. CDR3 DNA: TGTGCCAGCAGCTTAGAATCCGGAAACACCATATATTTT.

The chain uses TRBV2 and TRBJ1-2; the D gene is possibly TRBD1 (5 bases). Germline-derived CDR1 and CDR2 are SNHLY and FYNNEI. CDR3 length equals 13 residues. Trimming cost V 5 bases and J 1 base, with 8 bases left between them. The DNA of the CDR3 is TGTGCCAGCAGTCCCGACAGTAACTATGGCTACACCTTC. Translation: CASSPDSNYGYTF.

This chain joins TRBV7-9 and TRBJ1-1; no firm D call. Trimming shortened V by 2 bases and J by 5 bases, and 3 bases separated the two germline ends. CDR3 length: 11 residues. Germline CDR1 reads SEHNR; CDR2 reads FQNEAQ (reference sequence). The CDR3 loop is CASSLSTEAFF. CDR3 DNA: TGTGCCAGCAGCTTATCGACTGAAGCTTTCTTT.

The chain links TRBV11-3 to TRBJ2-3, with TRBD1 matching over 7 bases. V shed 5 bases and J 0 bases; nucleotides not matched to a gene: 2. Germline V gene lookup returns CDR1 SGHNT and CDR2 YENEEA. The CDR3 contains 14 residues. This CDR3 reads CASSPGQSTDTQYF. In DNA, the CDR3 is TGTGCCAGCAGCCCGGGACAGAGCACAGATACGCAGTATTTT.

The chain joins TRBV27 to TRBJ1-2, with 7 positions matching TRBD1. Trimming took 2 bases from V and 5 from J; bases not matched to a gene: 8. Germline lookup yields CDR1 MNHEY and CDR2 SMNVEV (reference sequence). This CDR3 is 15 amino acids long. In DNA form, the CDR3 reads TGTGCCAGCAGTTTAAAAAGTACAGGGGTTTATGGCTACACCTTC. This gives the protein CASSLKSTGVYGYTF.

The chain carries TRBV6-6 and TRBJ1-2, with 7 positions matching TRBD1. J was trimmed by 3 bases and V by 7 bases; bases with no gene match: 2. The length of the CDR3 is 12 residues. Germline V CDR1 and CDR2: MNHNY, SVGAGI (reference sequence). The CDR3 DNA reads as TGTGCCAGCACCAGGGGGGACTATGGCTACACCTTC. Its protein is CASTRGDYGYTF.

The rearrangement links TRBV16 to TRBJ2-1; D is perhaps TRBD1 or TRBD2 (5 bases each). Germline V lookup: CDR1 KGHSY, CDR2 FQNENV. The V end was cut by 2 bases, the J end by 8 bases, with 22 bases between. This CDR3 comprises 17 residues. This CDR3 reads CASSQTSDPQRGDEQFF. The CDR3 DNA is TGTGCCAGCAGCCAAACCTCGGACCCTCAAAGGGGAGATGAGCAGTTCTTC.

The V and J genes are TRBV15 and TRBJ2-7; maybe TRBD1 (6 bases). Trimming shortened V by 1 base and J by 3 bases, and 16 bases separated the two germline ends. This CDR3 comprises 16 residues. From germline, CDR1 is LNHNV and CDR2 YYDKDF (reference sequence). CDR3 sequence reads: CATSRVSGTPDYEQYF. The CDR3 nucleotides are TGTGCCACCAGCAGAGTGTCCGGGACACCAGACTACGAGCAGTACTTC.

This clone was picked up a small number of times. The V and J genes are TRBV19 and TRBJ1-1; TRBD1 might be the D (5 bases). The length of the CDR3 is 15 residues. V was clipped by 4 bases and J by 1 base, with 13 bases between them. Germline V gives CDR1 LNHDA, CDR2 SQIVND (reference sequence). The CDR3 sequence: CASSTTATKNTEAFF. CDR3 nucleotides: TGTGCCAGTAGTACGACAGCGACCAAGAACACTGAAGCTTTCTTT.

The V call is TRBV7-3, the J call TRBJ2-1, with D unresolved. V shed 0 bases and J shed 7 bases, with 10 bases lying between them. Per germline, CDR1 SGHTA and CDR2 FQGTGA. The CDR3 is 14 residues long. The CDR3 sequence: CASSLTVKGNEQFF. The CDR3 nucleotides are TGTGCCAGCAGCTTAACGGTGAAGGGTAATGAGCAGTTCTTC.

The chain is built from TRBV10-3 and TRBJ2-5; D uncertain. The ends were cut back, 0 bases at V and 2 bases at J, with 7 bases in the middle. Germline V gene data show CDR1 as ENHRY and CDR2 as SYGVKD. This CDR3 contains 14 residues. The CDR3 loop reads CAISESTVQETQYF. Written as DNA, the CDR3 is TGTGCCATCAGTGAGTCGACGGTTCAAGAGACCCAGTACTTC.

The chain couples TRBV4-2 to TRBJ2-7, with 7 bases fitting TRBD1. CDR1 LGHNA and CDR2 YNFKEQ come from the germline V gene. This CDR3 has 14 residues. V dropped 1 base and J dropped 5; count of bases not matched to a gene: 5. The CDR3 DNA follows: TGTGCCAGCAGCCAAGGTGACAGGGAGAACGAGCAGTACTTC. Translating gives CASSQGDRENEQYF.

The CDR3 nucleotides are TGTGCCAGCAGTGACTCTAGCGGGACCTACAATGAGCAGTTCTTC. Protein sequence: CASSDSSGTYNEQFF. This chain joins TRBV6-4 and TRBJ2-1; 8 nucleotides line up with TRBD2. CDR3 length equals 15 residues. Germline lookup yields CDR1 MRHNA and CDR2 SNTAGT. The junction had 0 bases not matched to a gene; V was cut back by 0 bases and J by 2 bases.

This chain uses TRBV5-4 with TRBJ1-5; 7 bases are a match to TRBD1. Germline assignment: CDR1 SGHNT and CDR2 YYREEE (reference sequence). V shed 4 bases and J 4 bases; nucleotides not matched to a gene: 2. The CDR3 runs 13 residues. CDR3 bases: TGTGCCAGCAGCCGGGACAGAAATCAGCCCCAGCATTTT. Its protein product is CASSRDRNQPQHF.

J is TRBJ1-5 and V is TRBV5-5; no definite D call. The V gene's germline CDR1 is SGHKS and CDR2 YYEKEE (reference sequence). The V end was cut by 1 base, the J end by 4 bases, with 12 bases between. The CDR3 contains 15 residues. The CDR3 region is CASSLLGEWNQPQHF. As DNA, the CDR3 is TGTGCCAGCAGCTTGTTGGGAGAGTGGAATCAGCCCCAGCATTTT.

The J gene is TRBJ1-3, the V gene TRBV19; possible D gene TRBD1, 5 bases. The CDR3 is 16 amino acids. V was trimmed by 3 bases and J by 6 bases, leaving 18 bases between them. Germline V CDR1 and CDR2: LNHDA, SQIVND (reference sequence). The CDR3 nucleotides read TGTGCCAGTAGTATGGCGGCCGGGACCATCATAAACACCATATATTTT. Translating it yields CASSMAAGTIINTIYF.

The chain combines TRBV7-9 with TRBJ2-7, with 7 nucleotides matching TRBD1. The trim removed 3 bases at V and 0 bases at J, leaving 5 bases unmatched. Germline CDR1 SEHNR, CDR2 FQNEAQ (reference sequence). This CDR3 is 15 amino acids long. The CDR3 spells CASSFRDSSSYEQYF. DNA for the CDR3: TGTGCCAGCAGCTTCCGGGACAGTAGCTCCTACGAGCAGTACTTC.

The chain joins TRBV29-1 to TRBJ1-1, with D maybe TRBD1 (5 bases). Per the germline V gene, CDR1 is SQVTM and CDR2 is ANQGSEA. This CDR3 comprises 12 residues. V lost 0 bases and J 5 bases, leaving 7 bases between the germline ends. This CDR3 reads CSVEDGGTEAFF. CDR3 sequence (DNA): TGCAGCGTTGAAGATGGGGGAACTGAAGCTTTCTTT.

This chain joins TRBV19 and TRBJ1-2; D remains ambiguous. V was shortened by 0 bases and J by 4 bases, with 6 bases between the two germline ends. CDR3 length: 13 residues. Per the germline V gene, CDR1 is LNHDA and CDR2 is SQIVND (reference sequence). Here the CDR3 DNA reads TGTGCCAGTAGTATAGACAGTCCCTATGGCTACACCTTC. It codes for CASSIDSPYGYTF.

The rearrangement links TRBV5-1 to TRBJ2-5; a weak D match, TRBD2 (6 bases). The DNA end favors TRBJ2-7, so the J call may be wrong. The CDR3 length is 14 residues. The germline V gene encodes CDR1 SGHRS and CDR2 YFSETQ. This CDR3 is CASSSGRYGYEQYF. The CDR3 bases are TGCGCCAGCAGCTCGGGGAGGTATGGCTACGAGCAGTACTTC.

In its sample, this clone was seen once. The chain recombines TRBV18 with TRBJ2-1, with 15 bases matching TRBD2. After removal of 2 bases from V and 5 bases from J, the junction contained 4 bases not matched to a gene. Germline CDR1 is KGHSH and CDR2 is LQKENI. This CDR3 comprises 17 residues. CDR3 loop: CASSPGTSGRINNEQFF. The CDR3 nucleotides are TGTGCCAGCTCACCAGGGACTAGCGGGAGGATAAACAATGAGCAGTTCTTC.

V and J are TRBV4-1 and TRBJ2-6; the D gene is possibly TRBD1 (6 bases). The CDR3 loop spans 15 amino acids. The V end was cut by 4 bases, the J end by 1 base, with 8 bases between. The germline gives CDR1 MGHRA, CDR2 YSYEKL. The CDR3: CASSRTGSGANVLTF. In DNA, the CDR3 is TGCGCCAGCAGCCGAACAGGGTCTGGGGCCAACGTCCTGACTTTC.

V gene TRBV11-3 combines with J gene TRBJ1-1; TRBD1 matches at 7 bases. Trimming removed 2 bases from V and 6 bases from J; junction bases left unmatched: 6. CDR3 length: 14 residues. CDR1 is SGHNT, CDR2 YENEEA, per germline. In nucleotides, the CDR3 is TGTGCCAGCAGCTTACAGGGGGAGGTGGCTGAAGCTTTCTTT. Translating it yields CASSLQGEVAEAFF.

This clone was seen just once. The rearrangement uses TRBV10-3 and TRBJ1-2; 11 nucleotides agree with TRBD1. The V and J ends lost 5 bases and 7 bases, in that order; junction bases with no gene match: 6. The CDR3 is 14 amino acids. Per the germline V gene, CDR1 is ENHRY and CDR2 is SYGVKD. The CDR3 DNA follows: TGTGCCATCAGTAGAGGACAGGGGGCTTTTGGCTACACCTTC. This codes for CAISRGQGAFGYTF.

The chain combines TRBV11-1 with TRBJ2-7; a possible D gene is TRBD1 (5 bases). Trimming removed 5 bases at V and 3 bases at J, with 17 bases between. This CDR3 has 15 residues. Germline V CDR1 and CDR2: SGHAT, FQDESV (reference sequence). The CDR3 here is CASSLGLGADYEQYF. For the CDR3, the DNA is TGTGCCAGCAGCCTAGGTCTTGGGGCGGACTACGAGCAGTACTTC.